These T cell receptor beta chains were read from a single sample in a study of beta chain features in type 1 diabetes. Data came from immunoSEQ multiplex PCR; TCRdb stores just in-frame clones and leaves some out. In the table there are some 500,000 clones, roughly 11% of which are singletons. Sequencing was done on a sample of naive CD4+ T cells from blood. The source of these receptors is a woman aged 18-29 years in good health. Both conserved end residues are part of each CDR3. D genes are given only for firm matches. The listing skips clone size in some rows; elsewhere it reads once, few, many or a size class.

V,size,J,D,DNA,CDR3
TRBV29-1,few,TRBJ1-2,NA,TGCAGCGTTGACCAGGGTAATTACCCCCTCTATGGCTACACCTTC,CSVDQGNYPLYGYTF
TRBV5-1,NA,TRBJ2-1,NA,TGCGCCAGCAGCTTGGGGGCCCCAACCTCCTACAATGAGCAGTTCTTC,CASSLGAPTSYNEQFF
TRBV15,few,TRBJ2-2,NA,TGTGCCACCAGCAGAGATCAGTCTGGCGGGGAGCTGTTTTTT,CATSRDQSGGELFF
TRBV30,NA,TRBJ2-1,TRBD2,TGTGCCTGGGCGCCGCTAGCGGGAAGCGACGAGCAGTTCTTC,CAWAPLAGSDEQFF
TRBV29-1,few,TRBJ1-1,NA,TGCAGCGTTCGGCGGGCCACTGAAGCTTTCTTT,CSVRRATEAFF
TRBV29-1,few,TRBJ1-2,NA,TGCGGACAGATGAGTAACTATGGCTACACCTTC,CGQMSNYGYTF
TRBV19,few,TRBJ1-5,NA,TGTGCCAGTAGAGCGGTCTCCAATCAGCCCCAGCATTTT,CASRAVSNQPQHF
TRBV4-2,NA,TRBJ2-7,NA,TGTGCCAGCAGCCCCCGGGGTTATACCTACGAGCAGTACTTC,CASSPRGYTYEQYF
TRBV29-1,few,TRBJ1-5,TRBD1,TGCAGCAGCCGGGACAGGGGGACGGGGACCCAGCATTTT,CSSRDRGTGTQHF
TRBV25-1,NA,TRBJ2-3,NA,TGTGCCAGCAGTGCGACTGGCACAGATACGCAGTATTTT,CASSATGTDTQYF
TRBV5-4,NA,TRBJ2-3,NA,TGTGCCAGCAGCTTTACTAGCAGCACAGATACGCAGTATTTT,CASSFTSSTDTQYF
TRBV9,NA,TRBJ1-1,NA,TGTGCCAGCAGCGTCATTCCCGGGACTGGGAACACTGAAGCTTTCTTT,CASSVIPGTGNTEAFF
TRBV2,NA,TRBJ2-3,NA,TGTGCCAGCAGTGGATTGGTAGTAACAGATACGCAGTATTTT,CASSGLVVTDTQYF
TRBV7-2,NA,TRBJ2-7,TRBD2,TGTGCCAGCACCGCGCACAGCGGGGCCTACGAGCAGTACTTC,CASTAHSGAYEQYF
TRBV7-8,few,TRBJ2-1,TRBD2,TGTGCCAGCAGCCTAGGGCGGCTAGCGGTTCCACAAGGCGATGAGCAGTTCTTC,CASSLGRLAVPQGDEQFF
TRBV5-1,NA,TRBJ2-3,NA,TGCGCCAGCAGCTTGAATCGATGGACAGATACGCAGTATTTT,CASSLNRWTDTQYF
TRBV28,NA,TRBJ2-3,TRBD1,TGTGCCAGCAGTCTGAAGGACAGGGTGGCAGATACGCAGTATTTT,CASSLKDRVADTQYF
TRBV7-2,NA,TRBJ2-5,NA,TGTGCCAGCAGCTTAGAGGGTGCTACGGAGACCCAGTACTTC,CASSLEGATETQYF
TRBV30,few,TRBJ2-1,TRBD1,TGTGCCTGGAGGTCAACCTCCGGGACAGACAGGAAAAGCTCCTACAATGAGCAGTTCTTC,CAWRSTSGTDRKSSYNEQFF
TRBV9,few,TRBJ1-6,NA,TGTGCCAGCAGCGTAGAGTGGGGGAGGACACCCCTCCACTTT,CASSVEWGRTPLHF
TRBV11-3,few,TRBJ2-1,NA,TGTGCCAGCAGCTCCCTCGGGGGCGATGAGCAGTTCTTC,CASSSLGGDEQFF
TRBV9,few,TRBJ2-7,NA,TGTGCCAGCAGCGTAACGCCGACAGAAGCCTACGAGCAGTACTTC,CASSVTPTEAYEQYF
TRBV7-9,NA,TRBJ2-3,NA,TGTGCCAGCAGCCTTGGCAGGGGAACCCCAGATACGCAGTATTTT,CASSLGRGTPDTQYF
TRBV14,NA,TRBJ2-3,NA,TGTGCCAGCAGCCAAGTATACAGAGATACGCAGTATTTT,CASSQVYRDTQYF
TRBV18,few,TRBJ1-1,NA,TGTGCCAGCTCACCGCAAGGAGGGGAGGGAGCTTTCTTT,CASSPQGGEGAFF
TRBV29-1,many,TRBJ2-3,TRBD2,TGCAGCGTTTGTCCGCGGGAGAGCACAGATACGCAGTATTTT,CSVCPRESTDTQYF
TRBV7-2,NA,TRBJ2-1,TRBD2,TGTGCCAGCAGCTGGGGACTAGCGGGAGATGAGCAGTTCTTC,CASSWGLAGDEQFF
TRBV9,few,TRBJ1-2,NA,TGTGCCAGCAGCGTAGCGGGGGGTAACTATGGCTACACCTTC,CASSVAGGNYGYTF
TRBV5-1,NA,TRBJ2-3,TRBD2,TGCGCCAGCAGCTCGTGGGGACTAGCGGGCCGAGATACGCAGTATTTT,CASSSWGLAGRDTQYF
TRBV18,few,TRBJ1-5,NA,TGTGCCAGCTCACCAGGGGGCAATCAGCCCCAGCATTTT,CASSPGGNQPQHF
TRBV5-4,NA,TRBJ2-3,NA,TGTGCCAGCAGCTTGAAGACAGATACGCAGTATTTT,CASSLKTDTQYF
TRBV30,NA,TRBJ2-2,NA,TGTGCCTGGAGTGCCCGGGGGAGTACCGGGGAGCTGTTTTTT,CAWSARGSTGELFF
TRBV19,NA,TRBJ2-7,TRBD2,TGTGCCAGTAGTGTAGCGGGAGGGACCTACGAGCAGTACTTC,CASSVAGGTYEQYF
TRBV7-2,NA,TRBJ2-5,TRBD1,TGTGCCAGCAGCTTAATCGCGGGACAGGGGGGATTTGAGACCCAGTACTTC,CASSLIAGQGGFETQYF
TRBV7-2,NA,TRBJ2-7,NA,TGTGCCAGCAGCTTAGCCGTTTCGGGGGTTTCCTACGAGCAGTACTTC,CASSLAVSGVSYEQYF
TRBV6-5,NA,TRBJ2-1,TRBD2,TGTGCCAGCATTCGTCTAGCGGGAGGGCCTGGTGAGCAGTTCTTC,CASIRLAGGPGEQFF
TRBV29-1,NA,TRBJ2-1,NA,TGCAGCGTTCGTGGGTCAGCACGGAATGAGCAGTTCTTC,CSVRGSARNEQFF
TRBV29-1,few,TRBJ1-1,NA,TGCAGCGTTACCGGAGGGAACACTGAAGCTTTCTTT,CSVTGGNTEAFF
TRBV4-3,few,TRBJ2-1,TRBD1,TGCGCCAGCAGCCAATTTACAGGGGGCATCGATGAGCAGTTCTTC,CASSQFTGGIDEQFF
TRBV15,few,TRBJ2-2,NA,TGTGCCACCAGCCGCGATCTTAGGGAAGGGGGCACCGGGGAGCTGTTTTTT,CATSRDLREGGTGELFF
TRBV4-1,NA,TRBJ2-1,NA,TGCGCCAGCAGCCAAGATGAGGTCTGGGACAATGAGCAGTTCTTC,CASSQDEVWDNEQFF
TRBV7-3,NA,TRBJ2-5,NA,TGTGCCAGCAGCCTAGGCCGGCAAGAGACCCAGTACTTC,CASSLGRQETQYF
TRBV5-1,NA,TRBJ2-2,NA,TGCGCCAGCAGCTTCGGACAGAACACCGGGGAGCTGTTTTTT,CASSFGQNTGELFF
TRBV27,few,TRBJ2-6,NA,TGTGCCAGCACCGGGACCTCTGGGGCCAACGTCCTGACTTTC,CASTGTSGANVLTF
TRBV7-7,NA,TRBJ2-2,TRBD2,TGTGCCAGCAGCTCCATAAGCGGGGCTCCCGGGGAGCTGTTTTTT,CASSSISGAPGELFF
TRBV7-8,few,TRBJ2-7,NA,TGTGCCAGCTCTCCGGGACCCTACGAGCAGTACTTC,CASSPGPYEQYF
TRBV28,few,TRBJ2-4,TRBD2,TGTGCCAGCACCATTTGGGGGGAGGGAGCCAAAAACATTCAGTACTTC,CASTIWGEGAKNIQYF
TRBV5-6,NA,TRBJ2-3,NA,TGTGCCAGCAGCTTAGGGAGAGATACGCAGTATTTT,CASSLGRDTQYF
TRBV7-3,NA,TRBJ2-3,TRBD1,TGTGCCAGCAGCTTATCCGGGACAGGGAGCACAGATACGCAGTATTTT,CASSLSGTGSTDTQYF
TRBV7-2,NA,TRBJ2-5,NA,TGTGCCAGCAGCTTCAGGGTTGAGACCCAGTACTTC,CASSFRVETQYF
TRBV7-9,few,TRBJ1-2,NA,TGTGCCAGCAGCTTACACTGGACAGACTATGGCTACACCTTC,CASSLHWTDYGYTF
TRBV7-2,few,TRBJ2-3,NA,TGTGCCAGCAGCTATGCAGATACGCAGTATTTT,CASSYADTQYF
TRBV5-6,NA,TRBJ1-5,NA,TGTGCCAGCTCCCTTGGAGTCGGCGGACAGCCCCAGCATTTT,CASSLGVGGQPQHF
TRBV14,few,TRBJ1-6,NA,TGTGCCAGCAGCCAAGTCGGTCGACCATCGGGAAGCTCCTATAATTCACCCCTCCACTTT,CASSQVGRPSGSSYNSPLHF
TRBV4-1,few,TRBJ2-7,TRBD2,TGCGCCAGCAGCCAAGTTTCCCCCCGTCTAGCGGGAGGGCGAGGCGAGCAGTACTTC,CASSQVSPRLAGGRGEQYF
TRBV25-1,NA,TRBJ1-4,TRBD1,TGTGCCAGCAGTACCATCCAGGGGGACGGGCATGAAAAACTGTTTTTT,CASSTIQGDGHEKLFF
TRBV5-1,NA,TRBJ2-7,TRBD2,TGCGCCAGCAGCTTGGGGTCTAGCGGTAACTCCTACGAGCAGTACTTC,CASSLGSSGNSYEQYF